This TCR beta chain was found in a study of blood T cells in healthy people across ages. The study, taken as a whole, reports: Strong correlation was found linking TCR beta diversity to naive T cell percentage.

This clonotype occurred a few times. Its antigen is currently unknown. The CDR3 extends over 18 amino acids. The germline V gene has CDR1 SGHRS and CDR2 YFSETQ. V gave up 0 bases and J gave up 3 bases; unmatched junction bases: 14. Through a sample-barcoded 5' primer and a J-beta primer mix, a second PCR was run for about 6 to 12 cycles. MiXCR was run by TCRdb on the 5' RACE reads, yielding one entry per CDR3 protein. This sample yields 550,000 to 700,000 distinct CDR3 sequences, of which 27% are seen a single time; about 18% belongs to the top ten. This chain connects TRBV5-1 to TRBJ2-7, with 8 positions matching TRBD1. The TCR originated in a woman between 65 and 79 years old in good health. Sequenced: blood. In DNA form, the CDR3 reads TGCGCCAGCAGCTTGGACCATATCGACAGGGGACCCATCTACGAGCAGTACTTC. Translating gives CASSLDHIDRGPIYEQYF.